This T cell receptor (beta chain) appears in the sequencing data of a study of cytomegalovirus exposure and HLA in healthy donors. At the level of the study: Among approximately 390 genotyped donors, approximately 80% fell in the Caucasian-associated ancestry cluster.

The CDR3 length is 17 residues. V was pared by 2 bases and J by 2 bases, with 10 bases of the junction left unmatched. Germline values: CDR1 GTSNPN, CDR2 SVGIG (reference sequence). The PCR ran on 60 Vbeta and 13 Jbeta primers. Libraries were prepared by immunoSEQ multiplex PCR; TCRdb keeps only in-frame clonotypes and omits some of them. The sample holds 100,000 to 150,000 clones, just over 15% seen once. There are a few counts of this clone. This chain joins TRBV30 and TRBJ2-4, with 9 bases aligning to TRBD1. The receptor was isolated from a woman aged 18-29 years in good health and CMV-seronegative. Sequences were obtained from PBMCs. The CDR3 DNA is TGTGCCTGGAGTCGCGGACAGGGGATTGGATCCAAAAACATTCAGTACTTC. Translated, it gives CAWSRGQGIGSKNIQYF.